The entry that follows covers one T cell receptor beta chain sequence. In this sample, this clonotype turned up a few times. Its antigen has not been determined. The input lacks base qualities; no much larger clone sits a single base away. This specimen's time point label, per the study, means: patch test 3, about 24 weeks after DPC sensitization. The label giving this sample's treatment or condition can be read as: therapeutic diphenylcyclopropenone sensitization with weekly scalp DPC. At each patch-test visit, blood was drawn before the patch test was applied. To be eligible, patients had to be aged 18 to 70, diagnosed with alopecia and judged suitable for DPC therapy, while pregnant patients were excluded. Total RNA was extracted from unfractionated whole blood that had been collected in Tempus Blood RNA tubes. The data belong to a study of human T cells and chemical hapten exposure (dated by TCRdb to about 2021). A note on the overall study: For sensitization, 2% DPC in acetone was applied to a roughly 2 cm by roughly 2 cm area of upper inner arm skin. Weekly therapeutic DPC doses were additionally applied to the scalp of patients throughout the roughly 24-week study period. Patch testing was done on the upper back using Finn chambers containing 0.01% DPC, and results were scored after 6 days according to International Contact Dermatitis Research Group standards. Most of the patients in the cohort were female, and the cohort covered alopecia areata with under or over 50% scalp involvement, alopecia totalis and alopecia universalis. Libraries were pooled for sequencing, and variation in per-sample TCR yields was attributed mainly to small differences in library volumes within the pool. The study tracked peripheral blood TCR repertoire changes in vivo during primary and secondary sensitization to the hapten diphenylcyclopropenone (DPC) in alopecia patients. Blood samples were taken from patients before sensitization (week 0) and at 2, 6 and about 24 weeks after DPC sensitization. Twenty-nine alopecia patients gave blood for TCR sequencing at one to four time points (pre-sensitization, 2, 6 and 24 weeks).

Libraries were constructed by RACE. TCRdb records NextSeq 500 as the sequencer. During library preparation, unique molecular identifiers were attached to individual cDNA molecules so that TCRs could be counted quantitatively and reproducibly. From each blood RNA sample, both TCR alpha and TCR beta chains were sequenced. Under the source paper's analysis protocol: A median of around 96,000 TCRs per sample was observed, with a range of roughly 20,000 to 750,000. V, J and CDR3 annotation of the TCR reads was carried out using the Decombinator software suite. Every sample was subsampled to the same number of TCRs (28,000) for the PS versus PT1 abundance plots. Expanded TCRs were defined as absent before sensitization and observed at least eight times at the 2-week time point. TCRdb reanalyzed the raw reads on its own, using fastp at Q25 for trimming and MiXCR for clone calling, and kept in-frame beta chains. Identical CDR3 proteins give one entry, which carries the most common genes and DNA. What appears here as the V and J calls and clone size reflects TCRdb's work, not the paper's. The sample table lists more than 100,000 distinct CDR3 sequences, 11% of them with a count of one. Of the sample, approximately 2.5% is held by the ten largest clones.

The CDR3 contains 19 residues, cysteine and phenylalanine counted. Of the read, only the CDR3 DNA is kept; its 57 bases are in frame from base 1. CDR1 and CDR2 are read off the germline V gene as KGHSH and LQKENI. The germline ends are 21 bases apart after V is trimmed by 4 bases and J by 0 bases. Study-wide conclusions, independent of this receptor: Patch test score correlated positively with the number of PT1 expanded TCRs, reaching significance at thresholds 8, 16 and 32 but not at 4. All patients had alopecia, a presumed autoimmune disease, so their immune response might differ from that of healthy individuals. The number of TCRs above 1 in 1000 frequency did not change with DPC sensitization; there was no evidence of global repertoire structure alterations. After repeated subsampling, changes were observed in the strength of the expansion versus patch-test correlation and in the threshold at which the correlation became significant. Significantly more large CDR3 similarity clusters were formed by expanded TCRs than by pre-sensitization or healthy control sets, consistent with antigen-driven responses.

The source was whole blood, collected in connection with sensitization to the hapten diphenylcyclopropenone (DPC). The sequence was collected from a woman aged 45-65 years with alopecia areata. Some clones in this sample may be carry-over from other donors' samples. The sequence is built from TRBV18 and TRBJ1-4; a tentative D call is TRBD1 (5 bases match). The bases read TGTGCCAGCTCACGAACGGGGCGCCAAGCCACGACAACTAATGAAAAACTGTTTTTT. Its translation is CASSRTGRQATTTNEKLFF. Joined to the reference TRBV18 and TRBJ1-4 proteins, this CDR3 gives the full variable domain: NAGVMQNPRHLVRRRGQEARLRCSPMKGHSHVYWYRQLPEEGLKFMVYLQKENIIDESGMPKERFSAEFPKEGPSILRIQQVVRGDSAAYFCASSRTGRQATTTNEKLFFGSGTQLSVL.